The present TCR beta chain was sequenced within a study of control samples from healthy donors and cancer patients. The V gene end was trimmed by 6 bases and the J gene end by 3 bases; junction bases not matched to a gene: 7. CDR1 SNHLY and CDR2 FYNNEI come from the germline V gene. The CDR3 has 14 amino acids. Assay used: immunoSEQ multiplex PCR; TCRdb lists only in-frame clones, some missing. The table has about 74,000 clones, roughly 90% seen once. This receptor was identified in a woman aged 50 to 60 in good health. The genes are TRBV2 and TRBJ1-1; TRBD1 matches 7 bases. Source material: blood. CDR3 protein: CASRQDRWDTEAFF. The CDR3, as DNA: TGTGCCAGCAGACAGGACAGGTGGGACACTGAAGCTTTCTTT.